This TCR beta chain was captured by sequencing in a study of T cells in Graves' hyperthyroidism and ophthalmopathy. Amplified TCR beta CDR3 regions derived from RNA transcripts. In the first-round RT-PCR of the TCR CDR3, the HTBI primer set was used. TCRdb itself ran the multiplex PCR reads through MiXCR, one entry per CDR3 protein. Among around 520,000 distinct CDR3 sequences listed, roughly an eighth were seen once. Study results and caveats: The majority of expanded thyroid clonotypes above 0.001 also appeared in blood.

Graves' hyperthyroidism showing no ophthalmopathy progression within 18 months was considered stable. Aged 18 to 65, the patients had hyperthyroidism that was newly diagnosed and had lasted under 2 months. Exclusion of a patient resulted from uncontrolled infection, other autoimmune disease, pregnancy or lactation. This clonotype was detected ten times or more. Its antigen is undetermined. Sequenced input: blood. The receptor was isolated from a woman younger than 30 with Graves' hyperthyroidism.

Written as DNA, the CDR3 is TGCAGCGTTTGGGGCGGCGCCACAGATACGCAGTATTTT. Amino acid sequence: CSVWGGATDTQYF. This chain joins TRBV29-1 and TRBJ2-3; possible D gene TRBD1, 5 bases. Trimming took 5 bases from V and 2 from J, leaving 11 bases between them. CDR1 and CDR2 (germline): SQVTM, ANQGSEA. The CDR3 spans 13 residues.